The T cell receptor beta chain under discussion was sequenced for a study of a mutant IDH1 vaccine in newly diagnosed glioma. Trimming stripped 7 bases from V and 0 bases from J, with 9 bases between. This CDR3 contains 14 residues. Germline-derived CDR1 and CDR2 are ENHRY and SYGVKD. Using immunoSEQ multiplex PCR, the repertoire was profiled, and TCRdb retains in-frame clones only, with some absent. This table has 45,000 to 55,000 clones, less than 85% appearing once. This sample's time point: week 47, end of study. It was 300 ug of mutant IDH1 20-mer peptide that made up each vaccine dose, given with topical imiquimod. In regard to this clone: Its cognate antigen is unknown.

This receptor was taken from a woman aged 25-40 years with glioma. Some clones in this sample may be carry-over from other donors' samples. The J gene is TRBJ2-2, the V gene TRBV10-3; D not certain. Here the sequenced sample was PBMCs, taken from a glioma patient whose treatment included an IDH1 peptide vaccine. CDR3 coding DNA: TGTGCCATCATGCCCCTCCCGAACACCGGGGAGCTGTTTTTT. It encodes CAIMPLPNTGELFF.